Presented here are 20 T cell receptor beta chains from one specimen sequenced in a study of blood T cell repertoires in COVID-19. TCRdb keeps only in-frame clones here, not all; method: immunoSEQ multiplex PCR. The sample shows 110,000 to 150,000 clones, around 84% of them seen only once. Sequencing was done on a sample of peripheral blood. Receptors originate from a woman aged 50 to 60 with acute or convalescent COVID-19.

CDR3: CASSRDSKYEQYF. The CDR3 region has the DNA TGTGCCAGCAGCCGGGACAGTAAGTACGAGCAGTACTTC. V gene TRBV9 combines with J gene TRBJ2-7; 7 nucleotides agree with TRBD1. Germline assignment: CDR1 SGDLS and CDR2 YYNGEE. V dropped 4 bases and J dropped 4; count of bases not matched to a gene: 5. This CDR3 spans 13 amino acids.

Sample share makes this clone medium-sized. This chain links TRBV6-5 with TRBJ1-1; tentatively, D is TRBD1 (6 bases). Germline V gene data show CDR1 as MNHEY and CDR2 as SVGAGI. Trimming left V 2 bases short and J 7 bases short, with 14 bases between. This CDR3 has 14 residues. Here the CDR3 DNA reads TGTGCCAGCAGTTACGGGATACAGGGAAGTGAAGCTTTCTTT. Translated, it gives CASSYGIQGSEAFF.

The rearrangement joins TRBV7-6 to TRBJ2-1; 11 nucleotides agree with TRBD2. Germline CDR1 is SGHVS and CDR2 is FNYEAQ. V trimming: 1 base; J trimming: 7 bases; junction bases outside the gene matches: 15. CDR3 length: 19 amino acids. CDR3: CASSLGLAGRTLVENEQFF. CDR3 coding DNA: TGTGCCAGCAGCTTAGGACTAGCGGGGAGAACTTTGGTAGAGAATGAGCAGTTCTTC.

The chain carries TRBV18 and TRBJ2-5, with D possibly TRBD1 on 6 matching bases. The CDR3 has 13 residues. V lost 8 bases and J lost 3, with 13 bases in between. Germline V gene data show CDR1 as KGHSH and CDR2 as LQKENI. The CDR3 sequence: CASATGTKETQYF. The CDR3 region has the DNA TGTGCCAGCGCCACCGGGACAAAAGAGACCCAGTACTTC.

The chain uses TRBV2 and TRBJ2-3, with D possibly TRBD1 on 7 matching bases. V lost 5 bases to trimming and J lost 4 bases, with 25 bases between them. Germline V gene lookup returns CDR1 SNHLY and CDR2 FYNNEI. The CDR3 runs to 18 residues. The CDR3 reads CASSRPGGGEVGADTQYF. DNA for the CDR3: TGTGCCAGCAGTCGACCAGGAGGGGGCGAAGTCGGGGCAGATACGCAGTATTTT.

V and J are TRBV6-5 and TRBJ1-2; the match to TRBD1 covers 7 bases. Trimming at V came to 5 bases and at J to 2 bases, leaving 8 bases not matched to a gene. Germline values: CDR1 MNHEY, CDR2 SVGAGI. The CDR3 spans 15 residues. The CDR3 spells CASSPRQGSNYGYTF. DNA of the CDR3: TGTGCCAGCAGTCCCAGACAGGGATCCAACTATGGCTACACCTTC.

This rearrangement joins TRBV6-6 to TRBJ1-2; a weak D match, TRBD1 (5 bases). Germline V gene data show CDR1 as MNHNY and CDR2 as SVGAGI (reference sequence). There are 14 residues in the CDR3. Trimming removed 1 base from V and 8 bases from J, with 14 bases in between. The CDR3 DNA sequence: TGTGCCAGCAGTTACTTGGGAGGGTCAGGGGGCTACACCTTC. Translated, it gives CASSYLGGSGGYTF.

The chain is built from TRBV6-2 or TRBV6-3 and TRBJ1-2, with unresolved D. The germline V gene encodes CDR1 MNHEY and CDR2 SVGEGT. The CDR3 is made up of 12 amino acids. V was pared by 4 bases and J by 7 bases, with 10 bases between. In nucleotides, the CDR3 is TGTGCCAGCAGTTCGGAAGCGGGTGGCTACACCTTC. This encodes CASSSEAGGYTF.

This chain uses TRBV6-5 with TRBJ2-5; no definite D call. Germline V CDR1 and CDR2: MNHEY, SVGAGI. The CDR3 contains 14 residues. The V and J ends lost 6 bases and 2 bases respectively, with 13 bases between them. The CDR3 sequence is CASSEVSVQETQYF. In DNA form, the CDR3 reads TGTGCCAGCAGCGAGGTATCTGTACAAGAGACCCAGTACTTC.

This clone appeared a single time. The genes are TRBV27 and TRBJ1-2; unclear D gene. The V and J ends lost 5 bases and 3 bases respectively, with 10 bases between them. The CDR3 runs 13 residues. Germline V gene sequence: CDR1 MNHEY, CDR2 SMNVEV (reference sequence). DNA of the CDR3: TGTGCCAGCAGTCGAGGAGGATACTATGGCTACACCTTC. It yields the protein CASSRGGYYGYTF.

The chain uses TRBV7-9 and TRBJ2-1; weak D call: TRBD1 (7 bases). This CDR3 is 15 amino acids long. Trimming cost V 7 bases and J 6 bases, with 19 bases left between them. The germline V gene has CDR1 SEHNR and CDR2 FQNEAQ (reference sequence). The CDR3: CASNPRGGGSNEQFF. The CDR3 bases are TGTGCCAGCAACCCTAGAGGAGGGGGCTCCAATGAGCAGTTCTTC. The full variable domain, its missing parts supplied by reference TRBV7-9 and TRBJ2-1, is DTGVSQNPRHKITKRGQNVTFRCDPISEHNRLYWYRQTLGQGPEFLTYFQNEAQLEKSRLLSDRFSAERPKGSFSTLEIQRTEQGDSAMYLCASNPRGGGSNEQFFGPGTRLTVL.

Turning to this clone: This sample also contains other DNA sequences that code for the same CDR3. The rearrangement links TRBV28 to TRBJ1-1; tentatively, D is TRBD1 (6 bases). Trimming left V 6 bases short and J 4 bases short, with 12 bases between. CDR1 MDHEN and CDR2 SYDVKM come from the germline V gene. The CDR3 length is 13 residues. This chain's CDR3 is CASSSGVGTEAFF. The CDR3 DNA is TGTGCCAGCAGCTCAGGGGTGGGCACTGAAGCTTTCTTT.

The rearrangement links TRBV27 to TRBJ1-2; a weak D match, TRBD1 (6 bases). The length of the CDR3 is 14 residues. The germline V gene has CDR1 MNHEY and CDR2 SMNVEV (reference sequence). Trimming stripped 3 bases from V and 2 bases from J, with 10 bases between. The CDR3 here is CASSFRGTNYGYTF. In DNA, the CDR3 is TGTGCCAGCAGTTTCAGGGGTACGAACTATGGCTACACCTTC.

The chain has TRBV7-3 and TRBJ2-3; perhaps TRBD2 as D (6 bases). The CDR3 is made up of 14 amino acids. The V end was cut by 5 bases, the J end by 6 bases, with 15 bases between. Germline V gene sequence: CDR1 SGHTA, CDR2 FQGTGA. CDR3 amino acids: CASSPSTSLDTQYF. The DNA of the CDR3 is TGTGCCAGCAGCCCATCAACTAGCCTGGATACGCAGTATTTT.

The chain joins TRBV3-1 (or the pseudogene TRBV3-2) to TRBJ2-1, with D possibly matching TRBD1 (7 bases). There are 15 residues in the CDR3. CDR1 is LGHDT and CDR2 is YNNKEL in the germline V gene (reference sequence). V was cut by 1 base and J by 6 bases, with 13 bases left in between. Here the CDR3 reads CASSQAGAGGNEQFF. The CDR3, as DNA: TGTGCCAGCAGCCAAGCGGGGGCAGGGGGCAATGAGCAGTTCTTC.

This clone was counted between two and nine times. The V and J genes are TRBV5-6 and TRBJ2-3; TRBD1 is a possible D gene (6 bases). Between the trimmed V and J ends, which lost 1 base and 0 bases, there was a span of 12 bases. There are 16 residues in the CDR3. Germline assignment: CDR1 SGHDT and CDR2 YYEEEE. In DNA, the CDR3 is TGTGCCAGCAGCTTGCGTGGACAGCCAAGCACAGATACGCAGTATTTT. Protein product: CASSLRGQPSTDTQYF.

The rearrangement links TRBV5-8 to TRBJ1-5; D not certain. This CDR3 is 15 amino acids long. CDR1 is SGHTS, CDR2 YDEGEE, per germline. The V end lost 2 bases, the J end lost 2 bases, and 11 bases lay between the germline ends. DNA for the CDR3: TGTGCCAGCAGCTTTACCGTCGGGGGCAATCAGCCCCAGCATTTT. Its translation is CASSFTVGGNQPQHF. Looking up the rest from reference TRBV5-8 and TRBJ1-5 gives the full variable domain: EAGVTQSPTHLIKTRGQQATLRCSPISGHTSVYWYQQALGLGLQFLLWYDEGEERNRGNFPPRFSGRQFPNYSSELNVNALELEDSALYLCASSFTVGGNQPQHFGDGTRLSIL.

The genes are TRBV9 and TRBJ2-3; D might be TRBD1 (7 bases). Germline values: CDR1 SGDLS, CDR2 YYNGEE. Trimming removed 2 bases at V and 4 bases at J, with 14 bases between. The CDR3 length is 15 residues. This CDR3 is CASSVFQGEADTQYF. DNA for the CDR3: TGTGCCAGCAGCGTCTTTCAGGGGGAGGCAGATACGCAGTATTTT.

The chain has TRBV7-9 and TRBJ1-4; D possibly corresponds to TRBD1 (5 bases). Germline lookup yields CDR1 SEHNR and CDR2 FQNEAQ (reference sequence). There are 15 residues in the CDR3. With 5 bases removed from V and 4 bases from J, the gap between germline ends came to 14 bases. The CDR3 sequence: CASSAGRLVNEKLFF. The DNA for the CDR3 is TGTGCCAGCAGCGCGGGACGACTGGTTAATGAAAAACTGTTTTTT.

The chain couples TRBV7-2 to TRBJ1-2; the match to TRBD1 covers 8 bases. This CDR3 is 13 amino acids long. Trimming cost V 3 bases and J 12 bases; bases outside gene matches: 9. From germline, CDR1 is SGHTA and CDR2 FQGNSA. CDR3 in amino acids: CASSFSESTGDTF. Written as DNA, the CDR3 is TGTGCCAGCAGCTTTTCCGAGTCGACAGGGGACACCTTC.